The 27 T cell receptor beta chains listed next were all sequenced from one sample in a study of T-cell memory formation after mild COVID-19. TCRdb analysed the 5' RACE reads with MiXCR anew, one entry per CDR3 protein. Of roughly 250,000 distinct CDR3 sequences detected, 16% appear once; the ten largest clones hold roughly 21%. Sequenced input: PBMCs or a T cell subset sorted from them (not recorded which). The receptors derive from a man aged 18 to 30 who had mild COVID-19 (a few samples of this study predate the infection). Cell type and time point are not known.

Here the CDR3 reads CASSSWGRGETQYF. DNA of the CDR3: TGTGCCAGCAGCTCTTGGGGGAGGGGGGAGACCCAGTACTTC. V is TRBV7-2 and J is TRBJ2-5; maybe TRBD2 (7 bases). Trimming removed 4 bases from V and 5 bases from J, with 14 bases in between. The CDR3 consists of 14 residues. Germline V gene sequence: CDR1 SGHTA, CDR2 FQGNSA.

The chain joins TRBV7-2 to TRBJ2-4; weak D call: TRBD2 (6 bases). CDR1 SGHTA and CDR2 FQGNSA come from the germline V gene. The CDR3 loop spans 13 amino acids. V lost 2 bases, J lost 10 bases, and 12 bases lay in between. In nucleotides, the CDR3 is TGTGCCAGCAGCTTATCGCCCAGCGGGATTCAGTACTTC. It is translated as CASSLSPSGIQYF.

This clonotype was detected only a few times. The gene calls are TRBV12-3 or TRBV12-4 and TRBJ1-1, with D perhaps matching TRBD1 (6 bases). Trimming cost V 7 bases and J 4 bases, with 13 bases left between them. The CDR3 sequence is 13 residues long. In DNA form, the CDR3 reads TGTGCCAGCACCAGGGGAGCGGGCACTGAAGCTTTCTTT. Amino acids: CASTRGAGTEAFF.

The chain combines TRBV5-1 with TRBJ1-4; D perhaps matches TRBD1 (5 bases). Germline V gene data show CDR1 as SGHRS and CDR2 as YFSETQ. V lost 4 bases and J 5 bases, leaving 12 bases between the germline ends. This CDR3 has 14 amino acids. CDR3 sequence (DNA): TGCGCCAGCAGCCCAAGGAGACAGAATGAAAAACTGTTTTTT. Translated: CASSPRRQNEKLFF.

This clonotype was recorded a few times. This chain links TRBV7-2 with TRBJ1-2; D is possibly TRBD1 (5 bases). CDR1 and CDR2 (germline): SGHTA, FQGNSA. The CDR3 has 12 amino acids. Trimming took off 3 bases at V and 6 bases at J, with 8 bases between the two ends. The CDR3 sequence: CASSFVGHGYTF. CDR3 coding DNA: TGTGCCAGCAGCTTTGTGGGGCATGGCTACACCTTC.

V usage is TRBV11-1 and J usage is TRBJ2-3; possibly TRBD2 for D (5 bases). V dropped 5 bases and J dropped 4 bases, with 13 bases sitting between them. The CDR3 is 14 residues long. Looked up from germline, CDR1 is SGHAT and CDR2 is FQDESV (reference sequence). The CDR3 coding sequence is TGTGCCAGCAGCCTCAGCGGAATTTCAGATACGCAGTATTTT. Residues: CASSLSGISDTQYF. The whole variable domain, filled in from reference TRBV11-1 and TRBJ2-3, reads EAEVAQSPRYKITEKSQAVAFWCDPISGHATLYWYRQILGQGPELLVQFQDESVVDDSQLPKDRFSAERLKGVDSTLKIQPAELGDSAMYLCASSLSGISDTQYFGPGTRLTVL.

Only a few counts were recorded for this clonotype. The chain employs TRBV5-5 and TRBJ2-2, with 11 bases identical to TRBD1. Germline V gene sequence: CDR1 SGHKS, CDR2 YYEKEE (reference sequence). J lost 7 bases, V lost 4 bases, and 6 bases had no gene match. The length of the CDR3 is 15 residues. The CDR3 DNA reads TGTGCCAGCAGCGTGGACAGGGGGCGAGGCGGGGAGCTGTTTTTT. As protein: CASSVDRGRGGELFF.

This clonotype has at least ten counts. The chain recombines TRBV5-1 with TRBJ2-1; D ambiguous. CDR1 is SGHRS and CDR2 is YFSETQ in the germline V gene. This CDR3 has 14 residues. V was shortened by 4 bases and J by 6 bases, with 14 bases between the two germline ends. CDR3 amino acids: CASSALPGPNEQFF. CDR3 sequence (DNA): TGCGCCAGCAGCGCCCTGCCGGGCCCCAATGAGCAGTTCTTC.

The chain employs TRBV7-2 and TRBJ1-1; D ambiguous. The CDR3 runs 15 residues. V shed 1 base and J shed 0 bases, with 9 bases lying between them. CDR1 SGHTA and CDR2 FQGNSA come from the germline V gene. As DNA, the CDR3 is TGTGCCAGCAGCTTAGTTGTGAGTATGAACACTGAAGCTTTCTTT. The encoded protein is CASSLVVSMNTEAFF.

This clonotype was counted only a few times. The chain couples TRBV20-1 to TRBJ2-5; D is perhaps TRBD2 (6 bases). This CDR3 is 13 amino acids long. Germline values: CDR1 DFQATT, CDR2 SNEGSKA (reference sequence). V gave up 1 base and J gave up 4 bases, with 10 bases separating them. The CDR3 coding sequence is TGCAGTGCTAGAGCGGACGGGGGAGAGACCCAGTACTTC. Translating it yields CSARADGGETQYF.

This chain links TRBV6-4 with TRBJ1-5; D is unresolved. The germline V gene has CDR1 MRHNA and CDR2 SNTAGT. This CDR3 spans 15 amino acids. Trimming left V 5 bases short and J 4 bases short, with 15 bases between. The CDR3 loop is CASSIDGGPNQPQHF. For the CDR3, the DNA is TGTGCCAGCAGTATTGACGGTGGTCCTAATCAGCCCCAGCATTTT.

V is TRBV3-1 and J is TRBJ2-7; 9 bases line up with TRBD2. The CDR3 length is 16 residues. Unmatched junction bases numbered 13, after V lost 4 bases and J lost 6 bases. Per germline, CDR1 LGHDT and CDR2 YNNKEL (reference sequence). The CDR3, as DNA: TGTGCCAGCAGCCTGGGCAGGCTAGCGGGGAGAGGCGAGCAGTACTTC. It yields the protein CASSLGRLAGRGEQYF.

V usage is TRBV24-1 and J usage is TRBJ1-4, with 7 nucleotides matching TRBD1. The germline CDR1 and CDR2 sequences are KGHDR and SFDVKD. V shed 5 bases, J shed 8 bases, and the junction held 4 bases outside the gene matches. The CDR3 consists of 13 residues. This chain's CDR3 is CATSGDSKEKLFF. CDR3 sequence (DNA): TGTGCCACCAGTGGGGACAGCAAAGAAAAACTGTTTTTT.

V gene TRBV5-1 combines with J gene TRBJ2-3; no definite D call. The CDR3 has 12 amino acids. V lost 4 bases, J lost 4 bases, and 7 bases lay in between. Germline V lookup: CDR1 SGHRS, CDR2 YFSETQ. The CDR3 loop is CASSLIADTQYF. CDR3 coding DNA: TGCGCCAGCAGCCTTATCGCAGATACGCAGTATTTT.

A few counts support this clonotype. This chain links TRBV10-3 with TRBJ2-1; 7 bases line up with TRBD1. Germline V lookup: CDR1 ENHRY, CDR2 SYGVKD. CDR3 length: 14 amino acids. The V segment lost 2 bases and the J segment 13 bases; nucleotides outside the gene matches: 11. The CDR3 protein is CAISEGTDLTGQFF. The DNA for the CDR3 is TGTGCCATCAGTGAGGGGACAGATCTAACGGGACAGTTCTTC.

This clonotype has just a few counts. The V call is TRBV5-5, the J call TRBJ2-3, with 8 bases that match TRBD2. This CDR3 is built from 14 residues. The V gene end was trimmed by 3 bases and the J gene end by 3 bases; junction bases not matched to a gene: 3. Germline CDR1 SGHKS, CDR2 YYEKEE (reference sequence). The CDR3 here is CASSSGGATDTQYF. The CDR3 coding sequence is TGTGCCAGCAGCTCCGGGGGGGCGACAGATACGCAGTATTTT. Full variable domain (rest looked up from reference TRBV5-5 and TRBJ2-3): DAGVTQSPTHLIKTRGQQVTLRCSPISGHKSVSWYQQVLGQGPQFIFQYYEKEERGRGNFPDRFSARQFPNYSSELNVNALLLGDSALYLCASSSGGATDTQYFGPGTRLTVL.

This chain uses TRBV7-6 with TRBJ2-1; D could derive from TRBD1 or TRBD2 (5 bases each). The length of the CDR3 is 15 residues. Trimming removed 1 base at V and 7 bases at J, with 14 bases between. Germline V gene lookup returns CDR1 SGHVS and CDR2 FNYEAQ. The CDR3 DNA reads TGTGCCAGCAGCTTAGACACATTCGAGGGGAATGAGCAGTTCTTC. Translation gives CASSLDTFEGNEQFF.

This clonotype has a handful of counts. The chain uses TRBV20-1 and TRBJ2-7; maybe TRBD2 (6 bases). V lost 5 bases to trimming and J lost 7 bases, with 15 bases between them. The CDR3 runs to 12 residues. In germline, CDR1 is DFQATT, CDR2 SNEGSKA (reference sequence). Here the CDR3 reads CSARAPGGEQYV. CDR3 sequence (DNA): TGCAGTGCTCGGGCCCCCGGAGGGGAGCAGTACGTC.

The chain uses TRBV20-1 and TRBJ2-5; possibly TRBD2 for D (6 bases). Trimming left V 0 bases short and J 5 bases short, with 10 bases between. The germline V gene has CDR1 DFQATT and CDR2 SNEGSKA (reference sequence). This CDR3 spans 13 amino acids. CDR3 nucleotides: TGCAGTGCTAGAGAGGCAGGGAGGGAGACCCAGTACTTC. Amino acids: CSAREAGRETQYF.

CDR3 loop: CASNGQPNTEAFF. DNA of the CDR3: TGTGCCAGCAACGGACAGCCGAACACTGAAGCTTTCTTT. The V and J genes are TRBV2 and TRBJ1-1; D might be TRBD1 (6 bases). This CDR3 contains 13 residues. Deletions cut 7 bases from V and 1 base from J, with 10 bases between. Germline CDR1 SNHLY, CDR2 FYNNEI.

The chain recombines TRBV9 with TRBJ2-3; TRBD2 might be the D (6 bases). The germline CDR1 and CDR2 sequences are SGDLS and YYNGEE. The CDR3 totals 15 residues. V lost 4 bases, J lost 1 base, and 13 bases lay in between. This CDR3 is CASSPAAGGTDTQYF. CDR3 DNA: TGTGCCAGCAGCCCCGCAGCGGGCGGCACAGATACGCAGTATTTT.

The rearrangement joins TRBV20-1 to TRBJ2-5, with no clear D. The CDR3 sequence is 12 residues long. Trimming removed 1 base from V and 4 bases from J, with 7 bases in between. Per germline, CDR1 DFQATT and CDR2 SNEGSKA (reference sequence). CDR3 coding DNA: TGCAGTGCTAGAGGGTATGGAGAGACCCAGTACTTC. This translates into CSARGYGETQYF.

This clonotype was recorded a few times. The J gene is TRBJ2-5, the V gene TRBV7-8, with 8 bases identical to TRBD2. Germline assignment: CDR1 SGHVS and CDR2 FQNEAQ. V shed 1 base, J shed 0 bases, and the junction held 7 bases outside the gene matches. CDR3 length: 17 residues. As DNA, the CDR3 is TGTGCCAGCAGCTTAGGAGTCAGCGGGGGATACCAAGAGACCCAGTACTTC. Its protein product is CASSLGVSGGYQETQYF.

This clonotype was picked up many times. The chain is built from TRBV7-2 and TRBJ1-2, with unresolved D. Germline V gene sequence: CDR1 SGHTA, CDR2 FQGNSA. V lost 5 bases and J 0 bases, leaving 4 bases between the germline ends. The CDR3 covers 12 residues. CDR3 nucleotides: TGTGCCAGCAGCCAACCTAACTATGGCTACACCTTC. Translated: CASSQPNYGYTF.

This rearrangement joins TRBV9 to TRBJ2-5, with D possibly called TRBD1 or TRBD2 (6 bases each). Trimming took off 6 bases at V and 5 bases at J, with 14 bases between the two ends. The CDR3 contains 13 residues. CDR1 is SGDLS and CDR2 is YYNGEE in the germline V gene. The CDR3, as DNA: TGTGCCAGCAACGGGGGCTTCGAGGAGACCCAGTACTTC. It is translated as CASNGGFEETQYF.

This clonotype was seen ten or more times. V and J are TRBV7-2 and TRBJ1-3; the match to TRBD1 covers 10 bases. J was trimmed by 6 bases and V by 2 bases; bases with no gene match: 10. This CDR3 spans 17 amino acids. The germline V gene encodes CDR1 SGHTA and CDR2 FQGNSA. DNA for the CDR3: TGTGCCAGCAGCTTACGTTCGTGGGACAGGGGTGAAAACACCATATATTTT. Its translation: CASSLRSWDRGENTIYF.

This clonotype was counted a few times. The chain joins TRBV4-1 to TRBJ2-7, with a possible D match to TRBD1 (5 bases). V lost 0 bases, J lost 0 bases, and 9 bases lay in between. Per germline, CDR1 MGHRA and CDR2 YSYEKL. There are 15 residues in the CDR3. CDR3: CASSQEGRSSYEQYF. The CDR3 bases are TGCGCCAGCAGCCAAGAGGGGCGGAGCTCCTACGAGCAGTACTTC.